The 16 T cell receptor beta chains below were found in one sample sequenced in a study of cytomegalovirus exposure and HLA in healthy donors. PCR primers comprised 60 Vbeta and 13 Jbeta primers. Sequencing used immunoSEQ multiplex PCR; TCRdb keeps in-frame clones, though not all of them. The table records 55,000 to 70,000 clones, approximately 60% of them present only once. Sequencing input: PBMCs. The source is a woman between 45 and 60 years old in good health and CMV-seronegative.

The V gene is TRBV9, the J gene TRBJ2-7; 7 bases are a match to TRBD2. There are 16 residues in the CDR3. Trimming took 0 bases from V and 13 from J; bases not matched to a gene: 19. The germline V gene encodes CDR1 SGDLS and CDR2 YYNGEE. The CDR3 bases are TGTGCCAGCAGCGTAGGCGTAGGCGACACCGGGACTACGATTTACTTC. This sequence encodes CASSVGVGDTGTTIYF.

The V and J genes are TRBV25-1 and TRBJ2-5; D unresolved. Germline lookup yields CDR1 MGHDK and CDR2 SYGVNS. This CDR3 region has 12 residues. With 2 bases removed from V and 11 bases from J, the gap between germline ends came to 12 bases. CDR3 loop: CASSEPHVGQYF. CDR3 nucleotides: TGTGCCAGCAGTGAACCCCACGTCGGGCAGTACTTC.

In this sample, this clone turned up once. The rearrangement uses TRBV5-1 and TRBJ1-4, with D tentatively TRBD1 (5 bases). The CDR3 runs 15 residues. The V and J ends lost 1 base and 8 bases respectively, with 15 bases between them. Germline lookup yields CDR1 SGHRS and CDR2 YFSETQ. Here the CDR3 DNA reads TGCGCCAGCAGCTTGTCACAGGCACAAGCAGAAAAACTGTTTTTT. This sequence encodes CASSLSQAQAEKLFF.

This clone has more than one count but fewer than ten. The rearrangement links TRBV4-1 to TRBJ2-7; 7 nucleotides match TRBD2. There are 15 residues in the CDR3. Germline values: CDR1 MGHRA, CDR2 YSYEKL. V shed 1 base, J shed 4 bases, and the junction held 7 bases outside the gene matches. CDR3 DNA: TGCGCCAGCAGCCAAGTTCCGGGAGGAGCGTACGAGCAGTACTTC. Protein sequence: CASSQVPGGAYEQYF.

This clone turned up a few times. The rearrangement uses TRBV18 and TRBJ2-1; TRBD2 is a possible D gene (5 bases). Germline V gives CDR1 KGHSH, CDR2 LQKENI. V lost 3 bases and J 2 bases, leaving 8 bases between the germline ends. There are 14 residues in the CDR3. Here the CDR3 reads CASSPQEAYNEQFF. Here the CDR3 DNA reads TGTGCCAGCTCACCCCAGGAGGCCTACAATGAGCAGTTCTTC.

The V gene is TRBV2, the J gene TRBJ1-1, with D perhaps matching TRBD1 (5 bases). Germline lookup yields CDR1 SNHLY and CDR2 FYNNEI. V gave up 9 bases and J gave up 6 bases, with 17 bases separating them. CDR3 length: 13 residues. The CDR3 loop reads CASSYAGGAEAFF. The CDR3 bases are TGTGCCAGTTCGTACGCGGGGGGAGCTGAAGCTTTCTTT.

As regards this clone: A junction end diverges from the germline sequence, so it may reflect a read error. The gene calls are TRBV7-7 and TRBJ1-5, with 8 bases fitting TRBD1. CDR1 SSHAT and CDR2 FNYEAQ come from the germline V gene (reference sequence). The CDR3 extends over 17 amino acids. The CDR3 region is CASSLPCGQGWDQPQHF. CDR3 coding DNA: TGTGCTAGCAGCTTACCCTGTGGACAGGGTTGGGATCAGCCCCAGCATTTT.

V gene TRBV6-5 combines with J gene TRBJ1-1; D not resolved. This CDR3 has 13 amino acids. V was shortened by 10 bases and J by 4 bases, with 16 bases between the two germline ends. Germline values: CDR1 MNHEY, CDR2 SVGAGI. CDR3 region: CAITPFGGTEAFF. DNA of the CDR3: TGTGCCATAACACCCTTCGGAGGCACTGAAGCTTTCTTT.

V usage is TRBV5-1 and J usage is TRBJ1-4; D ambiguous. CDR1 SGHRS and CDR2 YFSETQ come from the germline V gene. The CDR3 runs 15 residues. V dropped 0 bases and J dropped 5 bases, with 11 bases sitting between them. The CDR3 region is CASSLEGRLNEKLFF. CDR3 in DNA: TGCGCCAGCAGCTTGGAAGGCAGACTGAATGAAAAACTGTTTTTT.

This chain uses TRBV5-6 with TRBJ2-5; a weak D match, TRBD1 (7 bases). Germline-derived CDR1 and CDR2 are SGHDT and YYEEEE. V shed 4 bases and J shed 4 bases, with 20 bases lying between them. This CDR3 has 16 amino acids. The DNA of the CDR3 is TGTGCCAGCAGCCCTGGAGTGGCAGGGGGAGGAGAGACCCAGTACTTC. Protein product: CASSPGVAGGGETQYF.

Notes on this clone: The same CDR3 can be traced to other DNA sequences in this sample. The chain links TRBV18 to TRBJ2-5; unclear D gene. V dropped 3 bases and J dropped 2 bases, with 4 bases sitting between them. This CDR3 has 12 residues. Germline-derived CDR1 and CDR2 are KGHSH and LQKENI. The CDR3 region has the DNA TGTGCCAGCTCACCCTTACAAGAGACCCAGTACTTC. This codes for CASSPLQETQYF. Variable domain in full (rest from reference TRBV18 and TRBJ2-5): NAGVMQNPRHLVRRRGQEARLRCSPMKGHSHVYWYRQLPEEGLKFMVYLQKENIIDESGMPKERFSAEFPKEGPSILRIQQVVRGDSAAYFCASSPLQETQYFGPGTRLLVL.

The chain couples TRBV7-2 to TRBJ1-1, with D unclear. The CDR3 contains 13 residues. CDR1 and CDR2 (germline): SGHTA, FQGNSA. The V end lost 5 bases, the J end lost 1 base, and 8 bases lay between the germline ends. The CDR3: CASSTNRNTEAFF. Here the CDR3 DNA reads TGTGCCAGCAGCACCAACAGGAACACTGAAGCTTTCTTT.

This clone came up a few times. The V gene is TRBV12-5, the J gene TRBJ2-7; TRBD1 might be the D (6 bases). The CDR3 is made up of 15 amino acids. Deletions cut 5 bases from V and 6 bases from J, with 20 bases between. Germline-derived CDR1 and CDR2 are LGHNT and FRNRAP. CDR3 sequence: CASGARDTLLLEQYF. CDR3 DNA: TGTGCTAGTGGTGCCCGGGACACCTTATTACTCGAGCAGTACTTC.

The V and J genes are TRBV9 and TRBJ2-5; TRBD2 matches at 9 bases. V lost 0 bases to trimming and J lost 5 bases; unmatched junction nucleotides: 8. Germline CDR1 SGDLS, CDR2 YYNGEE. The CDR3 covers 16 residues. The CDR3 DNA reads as TGTGCCAGCAGCGTAGCTGGCGGGAGGGCCGGTGAGACCCAGTACTTC. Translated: CASSVAGGRAGETQYF.

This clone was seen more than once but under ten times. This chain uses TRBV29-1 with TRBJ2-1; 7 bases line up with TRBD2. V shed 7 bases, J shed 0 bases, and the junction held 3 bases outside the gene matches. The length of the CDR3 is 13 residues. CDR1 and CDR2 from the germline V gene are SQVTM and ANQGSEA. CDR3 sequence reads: CSAGTTSYNEQFF. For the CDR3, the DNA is TGCAGCGCCGGGACTACCTCCTACAATGAGCAGTTCTTC.

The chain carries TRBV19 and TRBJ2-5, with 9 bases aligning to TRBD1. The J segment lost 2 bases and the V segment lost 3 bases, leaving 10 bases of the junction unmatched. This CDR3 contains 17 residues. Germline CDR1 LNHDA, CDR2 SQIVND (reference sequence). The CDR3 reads CASSITLPGQGQETQYF. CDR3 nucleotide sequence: TGTGCCAGTAGTATTACCCTTCCGGGACAGGGACAAGAGACCCAGTACTTC.